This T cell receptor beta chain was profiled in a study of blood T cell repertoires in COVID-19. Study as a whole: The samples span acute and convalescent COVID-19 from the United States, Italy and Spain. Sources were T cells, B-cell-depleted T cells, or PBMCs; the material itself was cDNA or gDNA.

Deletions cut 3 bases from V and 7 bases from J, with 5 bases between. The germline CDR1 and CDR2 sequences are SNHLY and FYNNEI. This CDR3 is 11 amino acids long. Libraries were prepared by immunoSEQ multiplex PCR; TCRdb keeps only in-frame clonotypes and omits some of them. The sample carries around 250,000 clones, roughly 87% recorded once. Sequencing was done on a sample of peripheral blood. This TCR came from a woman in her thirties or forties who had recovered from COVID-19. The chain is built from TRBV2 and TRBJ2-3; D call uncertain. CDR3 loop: CASSDPNTQYF. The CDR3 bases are TGTGCCAGCAGTGACCCCAATACGCAGTATTTT.